Below are 21 T cell receptor beta chains sequenced from a single sample in a study of PD-L1 blockade in urothelial cancer. Repertoires were generated with immunoSEQ multiplex PCR, while TCRdb's copy carries only in-frame clones and drops some. The table records tens of thousands of clones, approximately 84% of them present only once. The sequences come from PBMCs, collected around atezolizumab (anti-PD-L1) treatment. These receptors were collected from a man aged 40-49 years with urothelial cancer.

V is TRBV9 and J is TRBJ2-1, with D perhaps matching TRBD1 (7 bases). Germline V lookup: CDR1 SGDLS, CDR2 YYNGEE. The CDR3 covers 13 residues. V lost 1 base and J lost 6, with 8 bases in between. CDR3 residues: CASSVQGGNEQFF. The CDR3 nucleotides read TGTGCCAGCAGCGTACAGGGGGGCAATGAGCAGTTCTTC.

The chain combines TRBV5-4 with TRBJ2-6, with TRBD2 as a possible D gene (6 bases). Trimming removed 5 bases from V and 0 bases from J, with 12 bases in between. This CDR3 spans 16 amino acids. CDR1 and CDR2 (germline): SGHNT, YYREEE (reference sequence). CDR3 sequence: CASRSGGPSGANVLTF. The CDR3 nucleotides are TGTGCCAGCAGAAGTGGAGGGCCCTCTGGGGCCAACGTCCTGACTTTC.

This chain joins TRBV28 and TRBJ2-7; TRBD2 matches 12 bases. V gave up 7 bases and J gave up 7 bases; unmatched junction bases: 11. Germline V gene lookup returns CDR1 MDHEN and CDR2 SYDVKM. The CDR3 has 15 amino acids. The CDR3 nucleotides read TGTGCCAGCAATTCACCGGGACTAGCGGGTAATGAGCAGTACTTC. Translation gives CASNSPGLAGNEQYF. Complete variable domain (other parts from reference TRBV28 and TRBJ2-7): DVKVTQSSRYLVKRTGEKVFLECVQDMDHENMFWYRQDPGLGLRLIYFSYDVKMKEKGDIPEGYSVSREKKERFSLILESASTNQTSMYLCASNSPGLAGNEQYFGPGTRLTVT.

V gene TRBV30 combines with J gene TRBJ2-2; 9 nucleotides match TRBD2. The ends lost 5 bases at V and 7 bases at J; junction bases unmatched: 5. CDR3 length: 13 amino acids. Germline V gene lookup returns CDR1 GTSNPN and CDR2 SVGIG (reference sequence). The CDR3 sequence is CAWVAGEGGELFF. The DNA of the CDR3 is TGTGCCTGGGTAGCGGGAGAAGGCGGGGAGCTGTTTTTT.

This clone was seen a few times. The chain carries TRBV10-1 and TRBJ1-1; no clear D. Trimming left V 4 bases short and J 1 base short, with 7 bases between. Germline values: CDR1 WNHNN, CDR2 SYGVQD (reference sequence). This CDR3 has 13 amino acids. This chain's CDR3 is CASSAQPNTEAFF. Here the CDR3 DNA reads TGCGCCAGCAGTGCACAGCCGAACACTGAAGCTTTCTTT.

The chain uses TRBV11-2 and TRBJ1-2; perhaps TRBD1 as D (5 bases). V gave up 1 base and J gave up 3 bases, with 12 bases separating them. The CDR3 is 15 amino acids. Per germline, CDR1 SGHAT and CDR2 FQNNGV. The CDR3 DNA sequence: TGTGCCAGCAGCTTAGTGGTCTCGGGGGACTATGGCTACACCTTC. Translated: CASSLVVSGDYGYTF.

The chain couples TRBV7-9 to TRBJ1-2; D remains ambiguous. This CDR3 region has 16 residues. Germline V lookup: CDR1 SEHNR, CDR2 FQNEAQ (reference sequence). Trimming cost V 7 bases and J 0 bases, with 18 bases left between them. CDR3 bases: TGTGCCAGCACCCTGGTGGAGGGTGCTGCTAACTATGGCTACACCTTC. As protein: CASTLVEGAANYGYTF.

This sequence joins TRBV6-1 and TRBJ2-7, with 13 bases that match TRBD2. Germline V gives CDR1 MNHNS, CDR2 SASEGT. The CDR3 totals 15 residues. The trim removed 8 bases at V and 7 bases at J, leaving 11 bases unmatched. CDR3 residues: CASDLLAGGPQEQYF. In DNA form, the CDR3 reads TGTGCCAGCGATTTACTAGCGGGAGGGCCTCAAGAGCAGTACTTC.

This chain uses TRBV28 with TRBJ1-3; 9 bases align to TRBD1. V was pared by 6 bases and J by 3 bases, with 9 bases of the junction left unmatched. The CDR3 is 16 amino acids. Germline V lookup: CDR1 MDHEN, CDR2 SYDVKM. CDR3 sequence (DNA): TGTGCCAGCAGACAAACAGGGGGCGCGGGTGGAAACACCATATATTTT. It codes for CASRQTGGAGGNTIYF.

The V call is TRBV11-2, the J call TRBJ2-7; D perhaps matches TRBD2 (6 bases). V was clipped by 1 base and J by 2 bases, with 12 bases between them. Germline V gene sequence: CDR1 SGHAT, CDR2 FQNNGV. The CDR3 loop spans 15 amino acids. CDR3 protein: CASSLVGSGPYEQYF. The CDR3 coding sequence is TGTGCCAGCAGCTTAGTCGGTAGCGGACCCTACGAGCAGTACTTC.

The rearrangement uses TRBV10-3 and TRBJ2-7; maybe TRBD1 (5 bases). Germline loops: CDR1 ENHRY, CDR2 SYGVKD. There are 16 residues in the CDR3. Trimming removed 0 bases at V and 0 bases at J, with 12 bases between. The CDR3 sequence: CAISESKGFGSYEQYF. The CDR3 bases are TGTGCCATCAGTGAGTCAAAGGGGTTCGGCTCCTACGAGCAGTACTTC.

This chain joins TRBV27 and TRBJ2-3; 7 nucleotides agree with TRBD2. Germline CDR1 reads MNHEY; CDR2 reads SMNVEV (reference sequence). After removal of 2 bases from V and 2 bases from J, the junction contained 13 bases not matched to a gene. CDR3 size: 18 residues. The CDR3 protein is CASSLQGWASGDTDTQYF. The DNA for the CDR3 is TGTGCCAGCAGTTTACAGGGTTGGGCTAGCGGAGACACAGATACGCAGTATTTT.

This CDR3 is CASRSTKTGELFF. CDR3 nucleotides: TGTGCCAGCAGGTCGACTAAGACCGGGGAGCTGTTTTTT. This chain joins TRBV11-2 and TRBJ2-2; TRBD2 is a possible D gene (5 bases). Deletions cut 6 bases from V and 5 bases from J, with 10 bases between. The CDR3 consists of 13 residues. Germline V gives CDR1 SGHAT, CDR2 FQNNGV.

The chain combines TRBV19 with TRBJ2-1, with 8 bases aligning to TRBD2. CDR1 is LNHDA and CDR2 is SQIVND in the germline V gene (reference sequence). The CDR3 sequence is 14 residues long. V lost 7 bases to trimming and J lost 6 bases; unmatched junction nucleotides: 8. DNA for the CDR3: TGTGCCAGTAATGGCGGGACTAGGTCCAATGAGCAGTTCTTC. It encodes CASNGGTRSNEQFF.

V and J are TRBV2 and TRBJ2-1; 7 bases line up with TRBD2. Germline trimming cut 1 base from V and 10 bases from J; bases unmatched to any gene: 4. The V gene's germline CDR1 is SNHLY and CDR2 FYNNEI. This CDR3 region has 13 residues. The CDR3 is CASSEGGSGEQFF. For the CDR3, the DNA is TGTGCCAGCAGTGAAGGCGGGAGCGGGGAGCAGTTCTTC.

The rearrangement links TRBV5-1 to TRBJ2-5; TRBD2 aligns across 11 bases. The CDR3 runs to 15 residues. Germline V gene lookup returns CDR1 SGHRS and CDR2 YFSETQ. Unmatched junction bases numbered 4, after V lost 4 bases and J lost 2 bases. The CDR3 DNA reads TGCGCCAGCAGCCCCCTAGCGGGAGGTCAAGAGACCCAGTACTTC. It codes for CASSPLAGGQETQYF.

V is TRBV14 and J is TRBJ1-5; weak D call: TRBD1 (6 bases). The CDR3 contains 15 residues. Germline V gene data show CDR1 as SGHDN and CDR2 as FVKESK. V dropped 1 base and J dropped 4 bases, with 11 bases sitting between them. The CDR3 sequence is CASSQGTGKNQPQHF. DNA of the CDR3: TGTGCCAGCAGCCAAGGAACAGGGAAGAATCAGCCCCAGCATTTT.

This clone appeared once. The V call is TRBV28, the J call TRBJ2-7; D might be TRBD1 (6 bases). CDR1 and CDR2 from the germline V gene are MDHEN and SYDVKM. Trimming took off 4 bases at V and 3 bases at J, with 10 bases between the two ends. The CDR3 consists of 13 residues. Here the CDR3 DNA reads TGTGCCAGCAGTTCCCCGGGACACTACGAGCAGTACTTC. Protein: CASSSPGHYEQYF.

CDR3 bases: TGTGCCAGCAGCTTCAGGACATCTAACACCGGGGAGCTGTTTTTT. Translation: CASSFRTSNTGELFF. The J gene is TRBJ2-2, the V gene TRBV11-1, with D possibly matching TRBD1 (5 bases). V was pared by 3 bases and J by 2 bases, with 10 bases between. The CDR3 length is 15 residues. Germline loops: CDR1 SGHAT, CDR2 FQDESV (reference sequence).

A few counts support this clone. The V call is TRBV30, the J call TRBJ1-3; 8 nucleotides agree with TRBD1. This CDR3 region has 16 residues. Trimming cost V 8 bases and J 0 bases; bases outside gene matches: 12. CDR1 GTSNPN and CDR2 SVGIG come from the germline V gene (reference sequence). The CDR3 loop reads CARDRGVMPSGNTIYF. CDR3 DNA sequence: TGTGCCCGAGACAGGGGAGTAATGCCCTCTGGAAACACCATATATTTT.

This clone was detected once. V is TRBV29-1 and J is TRBJ1-1, with a possible D match to TRBD1 (5 bases). Germline V gene lookup returns CDR1 SQVTM and CDR2 ANQGSEA. Trimming took 0 bases from V and 1 from J, leaving 9 bases between them. CDR3 length equals 14 residues. CDR3: CSVEDRTGNTEAFF. The CDR3 region has the DNA TGCAGCGTTGAAGATCGAACAGGGAACACTGAAGCTTTCTTT.